A single sample gave rise to the 3 T cell receptor beta chains below, sequenced in a study of blood T cell repertoires in COVID-19. Profiled with immunoSEQ multiplex PCR; TCRdb holds only in-frame clones, not every one. This table holds fewer than 250,000 clones, about four fifths found once. The sample comprised peripheral blood. The origin of the receptors is a man in his sixties with acute or convalescent COVID-19.

The V call is TRBV27, the J call TRBJ1-2, with a possible D match to TRBD1 (6 bases). The length of the CDR3 is 17 residues. The V and J ends lost 2 bases and 0 bases respectively, with 16 bases between them. From germline, CDR1 is MNHEY and CDR2 SMNVEV (reference sequence). CDR3 region: CASSLVGRGPANYGYTF. CDR3 bases: TGTGCCAGCAGTTTAGTTGGCAGGGGACCCGCTAACTATGGCTACACCTTC.

The chain combines TRBV30 with TRBJ1-1; D gene ambiguous. Trimming shortened V by 4 bases and J by 4 bases, and 16 bases separated the two germline ends. The CDR3 has 14 residues. Germline V gives CDR1 GTSNPN, CDR2 SVGIG (reference sequence). CDR3 DNA sequence: TGTGCCTGGACCGCGGGCCCCTGGGGCACTGAAGCTTTCTTT. Its translation: CAWTAGPWGTEAFF.

The chain has TRBV10-3 and TRBJ1-5, with D tentatively TRBD1 (6 bases). V shed 3 bases and J shed 7 bases, with 10 bases lying between them. There are 13 residues in the CDR3. Germline CDR1 ENHRY, CDR2 SYGVKD. The CDR3 reads CAISDLDRQPQHF. The CDR3 DNA is TGTGCCATCAGTGACTTGGACAGACAGCCCCAGCATTTT.